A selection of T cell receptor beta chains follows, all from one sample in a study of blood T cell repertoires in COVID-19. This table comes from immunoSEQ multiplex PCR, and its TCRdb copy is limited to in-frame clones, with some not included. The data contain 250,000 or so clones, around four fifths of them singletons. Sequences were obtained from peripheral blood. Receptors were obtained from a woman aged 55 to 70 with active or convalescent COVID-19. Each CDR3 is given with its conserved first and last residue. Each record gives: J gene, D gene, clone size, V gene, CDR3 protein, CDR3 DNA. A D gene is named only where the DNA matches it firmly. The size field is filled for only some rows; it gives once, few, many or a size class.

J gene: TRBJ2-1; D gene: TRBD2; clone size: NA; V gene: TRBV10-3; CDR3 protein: CAISVGLAGGENEQFF; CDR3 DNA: TGTGCCATCAGTGTAGGACTAGCGGGGGGCGAGAATGAGCAGTTCTTC
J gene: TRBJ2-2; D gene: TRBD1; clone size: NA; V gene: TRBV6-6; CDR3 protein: CASRRTGTPNTGELFF; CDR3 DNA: TGTGCCAGCAGACGGACAGGAACCCCGAACACCGGGGAGCTGTTTTTT
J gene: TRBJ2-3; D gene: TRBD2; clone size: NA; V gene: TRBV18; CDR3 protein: CASSPQLREGSTDTQYF; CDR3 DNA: TGTGCCAGCTCACCACAACTGCGGGAGGGGAGCACAGATACGCAGTATTTT
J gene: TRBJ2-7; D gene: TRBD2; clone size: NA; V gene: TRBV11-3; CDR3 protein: CASSLEAGGPDEQYF; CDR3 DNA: TGTGCCAGCAGCTTAGAGGCGGGAGGGCCTGACGAGCAGTACTTC
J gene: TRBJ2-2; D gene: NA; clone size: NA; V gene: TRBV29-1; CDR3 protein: CSVVGQLNTGELFF; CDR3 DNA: TGCAGCGTTGTGGGCCAGCTAAACACCGGGGAGCTGTTTTTT
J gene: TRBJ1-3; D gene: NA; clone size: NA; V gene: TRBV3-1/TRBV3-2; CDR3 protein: CASSQERRSYTIYF; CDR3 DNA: TGTGCCAGCAGCCAAGAACGCAGGTCGTACACCATATATTTT
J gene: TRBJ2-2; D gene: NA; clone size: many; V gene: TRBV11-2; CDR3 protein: CASSLDSPGELFF; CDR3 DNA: TGTGCCAGCAGCTTAGACTCCCCCGGGGAGCTGTTTTTT
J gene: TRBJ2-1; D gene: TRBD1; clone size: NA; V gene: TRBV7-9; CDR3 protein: CASSFSRDSRDEQFF; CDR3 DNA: TGTGCCAGCAGCTTCTCAAGGGACAGCCGGGATGAGCAGTTCTTC
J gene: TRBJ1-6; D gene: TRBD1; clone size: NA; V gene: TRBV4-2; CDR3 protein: CASSQPDREDSPLHF; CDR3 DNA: TGTGCCAGCAGCCAACCCGACAGGGAAGACTCACCCCTCCACTTT
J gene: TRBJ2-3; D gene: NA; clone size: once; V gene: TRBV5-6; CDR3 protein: CASSFLAELGDTQYF; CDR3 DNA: TGTGCCAGCAGCTTCCTAGCAGAACTTGGGGATACGCAGTATTTT
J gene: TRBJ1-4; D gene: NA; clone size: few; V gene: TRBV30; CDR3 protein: CAWSVSKGRGEKLFF; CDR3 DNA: TGTGCCTGGAGTGTTTCCAAGGGGCGAGGTGAAAAACTGTTTTTT
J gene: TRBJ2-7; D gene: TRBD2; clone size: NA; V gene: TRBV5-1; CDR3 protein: CASTVTSGSEEQYF; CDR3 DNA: TGCGCCAGCACCGTGACTAGCGGGAGTGAAGAGCAGTACTTC
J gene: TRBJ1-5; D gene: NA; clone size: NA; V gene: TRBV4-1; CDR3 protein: CASSRVGGSYSNQPQHF; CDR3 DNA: TGCGCCAGCAGCCGGGTGGGGGGGAGCTATAGCAATCAGCCCCAGCATTTT
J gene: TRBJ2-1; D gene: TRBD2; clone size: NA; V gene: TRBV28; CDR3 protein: CASSRVGLAGLRRYNEQFF; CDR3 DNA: TGTGCCAGCAGCCGCGTTGGACTAGCGGGCCTACGTAGGTACAATGAGCAGTTCTTC
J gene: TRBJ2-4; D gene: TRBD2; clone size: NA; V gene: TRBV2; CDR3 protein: CASSDQRGGPKNIQYF; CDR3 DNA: TGTGCCAGCAGTGATCAGCGGGGGGGCCCCAAAAACATTCAGTACTTC
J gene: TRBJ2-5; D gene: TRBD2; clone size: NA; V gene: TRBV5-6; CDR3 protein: CASSLVKVAGGKETQYF; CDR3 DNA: TGTGCCAGCAGCTTGGTAAAGGTAGCGGGAGGCAAAGAGACCCAGTACTTC
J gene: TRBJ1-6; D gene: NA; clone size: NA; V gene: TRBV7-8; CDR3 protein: CASSLGTQTRYNSPLHF; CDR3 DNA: TGTGCCAGCAGCTTAGGGACTCAGACCCGATATAATTCACCCCTCCACTTT
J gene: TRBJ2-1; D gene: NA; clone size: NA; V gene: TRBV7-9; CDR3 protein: CASSSGLSYEQFF; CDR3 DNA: TGTGCCAGCAGCTCCGGACTATCCTATGAGCAGTTCTTC
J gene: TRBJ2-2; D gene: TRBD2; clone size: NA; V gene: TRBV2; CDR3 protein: CASSGGLVGELFF; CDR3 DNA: TGTGCCAGCAGTGGGGGACTAGTCGGGGAGCTGTTTTTT
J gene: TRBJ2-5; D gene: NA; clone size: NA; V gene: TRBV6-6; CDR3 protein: CASGNSGKGRETQYF; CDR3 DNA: TGTGCCAGCGGAAACTCGGGGAAAGGGAGAGAGACCCAGTACTTC
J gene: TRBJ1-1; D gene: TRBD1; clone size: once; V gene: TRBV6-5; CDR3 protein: CASETGPGTEAFF; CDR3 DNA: TGTGCCAGCGAGACAGGGCCGGGCACTGAAGCTTTCTTT
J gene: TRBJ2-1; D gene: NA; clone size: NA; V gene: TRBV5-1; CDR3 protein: CASSSGPTGRSYNEQFF; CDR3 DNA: TGCGCCAGCAGCTCAGGGCCTACTGGACGCTCCTACAATGAGCAGTTCTTC
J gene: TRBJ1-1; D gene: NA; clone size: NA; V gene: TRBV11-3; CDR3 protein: CASRRGGTEAFF; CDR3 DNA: TGTGCCAGCAGAAGGGGCGGCACTGAAGCTTTCTTT
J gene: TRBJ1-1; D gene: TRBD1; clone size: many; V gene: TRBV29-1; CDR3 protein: CSVARQGIEAFF; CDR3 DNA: TGCAGCGTTGCCCGACAGGGCATTGAAGCTTTCTTT
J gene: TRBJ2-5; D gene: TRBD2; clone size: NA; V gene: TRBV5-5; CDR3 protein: CASSSLVAGGLETQYF; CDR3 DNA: TGTGCCAGCAGCTCACTCGTAGCGGGAGGGCTGGAGACCCAGTACTTC
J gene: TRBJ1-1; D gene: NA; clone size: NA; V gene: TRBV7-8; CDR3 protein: CASSFRRATEAFF; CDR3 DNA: TGTGCCAGCAGCTTTCGTAGAGCCACTGAAGCTTTCTTT
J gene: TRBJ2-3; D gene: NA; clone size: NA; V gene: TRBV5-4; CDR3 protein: CASSNGGRSTDTQYF; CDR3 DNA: TGTGCCAGCAGCAACGGGGGGCGTAGCACAGATACGCAGTATTTT
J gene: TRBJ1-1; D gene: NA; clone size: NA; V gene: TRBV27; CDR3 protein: CASRLAGAPTEAFF; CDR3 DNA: TGTGCCAGTAGGTTGGCGGGGGCCCCCACTGAAGCTTTCTTT
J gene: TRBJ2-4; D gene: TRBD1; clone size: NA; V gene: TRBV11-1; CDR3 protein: CASSSTGYRIQYF; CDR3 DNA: TGTGCCAGCAGCTCGACAGGGTACCGCATTCAGTACTTC
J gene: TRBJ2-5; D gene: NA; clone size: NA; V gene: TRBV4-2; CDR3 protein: CASSQAQGRGETQYF; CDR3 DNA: TGTGCCAGCAGCCAAGCTCAGGGGAGGGGAGAGACCCAGTACTTC
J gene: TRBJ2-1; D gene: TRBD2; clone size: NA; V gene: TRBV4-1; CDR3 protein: CASSRLPSLAGPQDEQFF; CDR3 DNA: TGCGCCAGCAGCCGGTTGCCCTCACTAGCGGGCCCCCAGGATGAGCAGTTCTTC
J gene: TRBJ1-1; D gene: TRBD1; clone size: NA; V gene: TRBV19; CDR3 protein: CASRRDRTNTEAFF; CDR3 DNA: TGTGCCAGTAGACGGGACAGGACTAACACTGAAGCTTTCTTT
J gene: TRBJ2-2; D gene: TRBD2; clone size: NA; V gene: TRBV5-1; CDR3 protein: CASSTTTSGSYTGELFF; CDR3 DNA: TGCGCCAGCAGCACCACGACTAGCGGGAGCTACACCGGGGAGCTGTTTTTT
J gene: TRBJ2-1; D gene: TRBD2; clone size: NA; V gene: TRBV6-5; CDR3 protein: CASGGGAGNEQFF; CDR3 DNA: TGTGCCAGCGGGGGGGGTGCGGGGAACGAGCAGTTCTTC
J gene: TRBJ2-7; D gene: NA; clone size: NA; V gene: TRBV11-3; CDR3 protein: CASSLDPARENYEQYF; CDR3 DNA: TGTGCCAGCAGCTTAGACCCCGCCCGGGAGAACTACGAGCAGTACTTC
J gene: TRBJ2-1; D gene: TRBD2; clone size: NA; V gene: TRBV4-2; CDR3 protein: CASSLGTSGSYNEQFF; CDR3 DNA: TGTGCCAGCAGCCTCGGGACTAGCGGGTCCTACAATGAGCAGTTCTTC
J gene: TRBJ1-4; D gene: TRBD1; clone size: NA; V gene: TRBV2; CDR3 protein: CASSVRGQKEKLFF; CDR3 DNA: TGTGCCAGCAGTGTAAGGGGACAGAAAGAAAAACTGTTTTTT
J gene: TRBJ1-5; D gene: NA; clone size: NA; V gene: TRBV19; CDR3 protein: CASSMNRAPRGNQPQHF; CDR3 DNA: TGTGCCAGTAGTATGAACAGGGCCCCTAGGGGCAATCAGCCCCAGCATTTT
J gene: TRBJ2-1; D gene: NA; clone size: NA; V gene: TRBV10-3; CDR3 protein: CAISLDTDNEQFF; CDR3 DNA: TGTGCCATCAGTTTGGACACTGACAATGAGCAGTTCTTC
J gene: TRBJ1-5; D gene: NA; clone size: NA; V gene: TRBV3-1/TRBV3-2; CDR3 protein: CASSLHSNQPQHF; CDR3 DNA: TGTGCCAGCAGCCTACATAGCAATCAGCCCCAGCATTTT
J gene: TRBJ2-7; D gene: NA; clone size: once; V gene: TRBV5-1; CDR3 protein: CASSRRQDGYEQYF; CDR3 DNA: TGCGCCAGCAGCCGCCGACAGGACGGCTACGAGCAGTACTTC
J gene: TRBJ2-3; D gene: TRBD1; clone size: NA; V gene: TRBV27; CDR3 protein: CASSLWTHRGTQYF; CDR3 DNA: TGTGCCAGCAGTTTGTGGACACACAGGGGTACGCAGTATTTT
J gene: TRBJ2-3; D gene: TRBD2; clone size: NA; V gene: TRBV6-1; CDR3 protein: CASSDAGGASDTQYF; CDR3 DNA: TGTGCCAGCAGTGATGCCGGGGGGGCCTCGGATACGCAGTATTTT
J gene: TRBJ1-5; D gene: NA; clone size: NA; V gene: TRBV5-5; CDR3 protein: CASSPGVSNQPQHF; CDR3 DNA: TGTGCCAGCAGCCCGGGAGTTAGCAATCAGCCCCAGCATTTT
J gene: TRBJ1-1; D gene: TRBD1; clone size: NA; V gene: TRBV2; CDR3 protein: CASLDRGGTPEAFF; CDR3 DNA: TGTGCCAGCCTTGACAGGGGAGGGACACCTGAAGCTTTCTTT
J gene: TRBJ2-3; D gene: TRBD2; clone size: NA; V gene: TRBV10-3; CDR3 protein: CAITAGGRTDTQYF; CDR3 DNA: TGTGCCATCACGGCGGGGGGGCGCACAGATACGCAGTATTTT
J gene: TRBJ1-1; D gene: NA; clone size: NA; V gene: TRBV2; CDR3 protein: CASSDGGGRGSTEAFF; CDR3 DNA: TGTGCCAGCAGTGATGGAGGAGGGAGGGGGAGTACTGAAGCTTTCTTT
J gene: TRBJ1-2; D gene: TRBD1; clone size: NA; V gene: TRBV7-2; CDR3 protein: CASSAMTGGGYTF; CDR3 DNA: TGTGCCAGCAGCGCAATGACAGGGGGAGGCTACACCTTC
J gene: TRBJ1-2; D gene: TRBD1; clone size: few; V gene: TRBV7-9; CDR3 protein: CASSLGQGAYGYTF; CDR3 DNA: TGTGCCAGCAGCTTGGGGCAGGGGGCCTATGGCTACACCTTC
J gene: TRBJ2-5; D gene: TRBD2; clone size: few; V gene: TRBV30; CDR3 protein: CAWMGLAGGEETQYF; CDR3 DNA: TGTGCCTGGATGGGGCTAGCGGGAGGTGAGGAGACCCAGTACTTC
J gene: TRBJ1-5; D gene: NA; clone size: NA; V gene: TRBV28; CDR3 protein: CASSPTTGRGLGQPQHF; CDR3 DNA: TGTGCCAGCAGTCCAACTACAGGGAGAGGGCTTGGACAGCCCCAGCATTTT
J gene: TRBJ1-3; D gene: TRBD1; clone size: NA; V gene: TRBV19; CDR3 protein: CASSITQQGTGNTIYF; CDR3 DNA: TGTGCCAGTAGTATAACACAACAGGGGACTGGAAACACCATATATTTT
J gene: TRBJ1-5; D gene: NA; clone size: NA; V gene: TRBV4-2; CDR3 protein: CASSQDPGGARPQHF; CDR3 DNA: TGTGCCAGCAGCCAAGATCCGGGGGGAGCTCGGCCCCAGCATTTT
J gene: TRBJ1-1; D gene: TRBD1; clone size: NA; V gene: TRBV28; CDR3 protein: CASSRTGGAWTEAFF; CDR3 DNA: TGTGCCAGCAGTCGGACAGGGGGCGCGTGGACTGAAGCTTTCTTT
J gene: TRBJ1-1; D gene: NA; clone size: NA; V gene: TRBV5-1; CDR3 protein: CASSLRTGREGTEAFF; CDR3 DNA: TGCGCCAGCAGCTTACGGACGGGGAGGGAAGGTACTGAAGCTTTCTTT